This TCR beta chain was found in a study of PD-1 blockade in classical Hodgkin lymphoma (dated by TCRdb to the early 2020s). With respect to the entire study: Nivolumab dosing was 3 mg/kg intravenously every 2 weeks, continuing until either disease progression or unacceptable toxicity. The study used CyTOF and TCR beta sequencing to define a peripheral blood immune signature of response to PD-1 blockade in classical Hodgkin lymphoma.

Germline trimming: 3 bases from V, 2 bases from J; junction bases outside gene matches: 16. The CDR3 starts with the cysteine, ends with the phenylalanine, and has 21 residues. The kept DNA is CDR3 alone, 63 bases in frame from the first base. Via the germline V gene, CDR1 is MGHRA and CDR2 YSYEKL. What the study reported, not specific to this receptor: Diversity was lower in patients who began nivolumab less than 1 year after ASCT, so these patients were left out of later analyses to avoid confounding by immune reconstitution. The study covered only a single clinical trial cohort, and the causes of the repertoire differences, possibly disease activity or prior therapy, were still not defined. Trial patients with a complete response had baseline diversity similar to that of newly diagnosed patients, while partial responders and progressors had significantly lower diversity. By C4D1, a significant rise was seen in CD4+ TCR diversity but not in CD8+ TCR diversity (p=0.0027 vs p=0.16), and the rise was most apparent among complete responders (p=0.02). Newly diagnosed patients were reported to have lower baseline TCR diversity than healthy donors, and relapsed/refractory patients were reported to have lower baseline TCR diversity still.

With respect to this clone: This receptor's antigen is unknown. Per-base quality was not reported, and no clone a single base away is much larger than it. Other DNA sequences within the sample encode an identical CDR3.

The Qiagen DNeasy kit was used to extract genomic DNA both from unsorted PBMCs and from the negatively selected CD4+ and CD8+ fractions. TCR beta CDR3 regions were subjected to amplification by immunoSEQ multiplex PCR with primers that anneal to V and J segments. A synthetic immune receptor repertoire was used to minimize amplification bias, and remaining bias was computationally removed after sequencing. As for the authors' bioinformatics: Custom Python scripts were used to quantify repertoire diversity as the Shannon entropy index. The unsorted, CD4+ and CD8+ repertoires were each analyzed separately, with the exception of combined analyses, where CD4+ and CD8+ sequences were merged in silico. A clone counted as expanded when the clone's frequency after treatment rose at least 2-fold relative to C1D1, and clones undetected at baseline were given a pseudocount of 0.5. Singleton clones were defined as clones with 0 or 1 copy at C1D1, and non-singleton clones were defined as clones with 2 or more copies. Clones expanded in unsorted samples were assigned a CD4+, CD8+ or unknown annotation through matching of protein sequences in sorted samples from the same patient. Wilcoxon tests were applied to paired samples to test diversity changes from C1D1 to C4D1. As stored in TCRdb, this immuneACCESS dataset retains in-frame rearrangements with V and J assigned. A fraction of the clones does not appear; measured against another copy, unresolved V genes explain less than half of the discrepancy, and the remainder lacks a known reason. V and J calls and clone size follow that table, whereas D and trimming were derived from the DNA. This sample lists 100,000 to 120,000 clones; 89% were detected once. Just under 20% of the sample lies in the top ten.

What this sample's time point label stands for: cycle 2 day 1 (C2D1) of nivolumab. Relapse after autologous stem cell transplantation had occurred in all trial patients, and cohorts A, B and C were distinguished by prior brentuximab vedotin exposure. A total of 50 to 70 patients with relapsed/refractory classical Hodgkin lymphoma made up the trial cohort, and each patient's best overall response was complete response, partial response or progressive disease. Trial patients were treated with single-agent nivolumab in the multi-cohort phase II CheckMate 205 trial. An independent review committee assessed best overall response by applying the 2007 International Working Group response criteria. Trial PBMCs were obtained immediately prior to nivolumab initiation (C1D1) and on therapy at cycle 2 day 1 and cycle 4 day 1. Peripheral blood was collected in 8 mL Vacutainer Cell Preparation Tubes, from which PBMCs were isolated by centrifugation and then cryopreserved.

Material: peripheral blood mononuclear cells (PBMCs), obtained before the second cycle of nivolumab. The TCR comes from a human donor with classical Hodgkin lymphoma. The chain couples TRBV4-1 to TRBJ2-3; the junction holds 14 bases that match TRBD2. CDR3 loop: CASSQISAGLAGVRDTDTQYF. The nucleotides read TGCGCCAGCAGCCAGATCTCAGCGGGACTAGCGGGAGTACGGGACACAGATACGCAGTATTTT.